Listed here are 19 T cell receptor beta chains from one sample, sequenced in a study of technical replicates of blood from a few donors. Here immunoSEQ multiplex PCR was the method, and the copy in TCRdb shows in-frame clones only, minus some. Found here are about 73,000 clones, roughly 90% of them singletons; the top ten hold roughly 4.5%. Input material: PBMCs. Every receptor here comes from a human donor in good health. Some clones in this sample may be carry-over from other donors' samples.

This chain joins TRBV4-3 and TRBJ2-1, with D maybe TRBD2 (6 bases). CDR3 length equals 16 residues. The V end was cut by 0 bases, the J end by 0 bases, with 9 bases between. The germline V gene encodes CDR1 LGHNA and CDR2 YSLEER. The CDR3 DNA is TGCGCCAGCAGCCAAGATCGGGGGACCTCCTACAATGAGCAGTTCTTC. Amino acid sequence: CASSQDRGTSYNEQFF.

The rearrangement joins TRBV4-1 to TRBJ2-1, with 7 bases matching TRBD2. The V gene end was trimmed by 4 bases and the J gene end by 4 bases; junction bases not matched to a gene: 16. CDR1 is MGHRA, CDR2 YSYEKL, per germline. This CDR3 spans 18 amino acids. The CDR3 reads CASSRSSGLLGPYNEQFF. Here the CDR3 DNA reads TGCGCCAGCAGCCGCTCTAGCGGTCTCCTCGGGCCTTACAATGAGCAGTTCTTC.

The chain employs TRBV27 and TRBJ2-1; 8 nucleotides match TRBD1. Looked up from germline, CDR1 is MNHEY and CDR2 is SMNVEV (reference sequence). CDR3 length: 15 amino acids. V shed 5 bases, J shed 8 bases, and the junction held 11 bases outside the gene matches. The CDR3 nucleotides are TGTGCCAGCAGTGAACAAACAGGGGGTGAATATGAGCAGTTCTTC. Residues: CASSEQTGGEYEQFF.

This chain uses TRBV7-3 with TRBJ2-7, with 8 bases lining up with TRBD1. This CDR3 comprises 13 residues. J was trimmed by 6 bases and V by 5 bases; bases with no gene match: 6. Looked up from germline, CDR1 is SGHTA and CDR2 is FQGTGA. The CDR3 loop is CASSPGQGGEQYF. The CDR3 region has the DNA TGTGCCAGCAGCCCCGGACAGGGTGGCGAGCAGTACTTC.

The chain recombines TRBV29-1 with TRBJ2-5; 13 bases are shared with TRBD2. The V and J ends lost 2 bases and 3 bases, in that order; junction bases with no gene match: 3. The length of the CDR3 is 15 residues. CDR1 is SQVTM and CDR2 is ANQGSEA in the germline V gene. Written as DNA, the CDR3 is TGCAGCGTTGAATGGGGACTAGCGGGGAAAGAGACCCAGTACTTC. Encoded protein: CSVEWGLAGKETQYF.

The V call is TRBV30, the J call TRBJ1-6; 7 bases line up with TRBD1. Trimming at V came to 8 bases and at J to 10 bases, leaving 8 bases not matched to a gene. This CDR3 is built from 12 residues. Per germline, CDR1 GTSNPN and CDR2 SVGIG (reference sequence). The CDR3 loop is CAAHRGLSPLHF. The CDR3 DNA sequence: TGTGCCGCCCACAGGGGATTGTCACCCCTCCACTTT.

This clone has a single count. The chain recombines TRBV6-6 with TRBJ2-1; D may be TRBD2 (5 bases). The CDR3 is 14 residues long. Trimming removed 8 bases at V and 4 bases at J, with 15 bases between. Germline CDR1 and CDR2: MNHNY and SVGAGI (reference sequence). The CDR3 DNA reads TGTGCCAGCGGCCCGCGTGGGGAGTACAATGAGCAGTTCTTC. Translating gives CASGPRGEYNEQFF.

This clone has just one count. This chain uses TRBV4-3 with TRBJ2-7; possibly TRBD2 for D (6 bases). The CDR3 covers 14 residues. Germline V CDR1 and CDR2: LGHNA, YSLEER. Trimming took off 5 bases at V and 2 bases at J, with 13 bases between the two ends. The DNA for the CDR3 is TGCGCCAGCAGCTACGAACTAGCACCCTACGAGCAGTACTTC. Translating gives CASSYELAPYEQYF.

The V gene is TRBV7-2, the J gene TRBJ2-1, with TRBD2 matching over 10 bases. CDR3 length: 17 residues. Trimming cost V 0 bases and J 7 bases; bases outside gene matches: 9. Germline CDR1 is SGHTA and CDR2 is FQGNSA. CDR3 in DNA: TGTGCCAGCAGCTTAGCGCGAGCGGGGGGGCCTGGGAATGAGCAGTTCTTC. This encodes CASSLARAGGPGNEQFF.

V gene TRBV9 combines with J gene TRBJ2-2; 10 nucleotides align to TRBD2. There are 16 residues in the CDR3. The V and J ends lost 4 bases and 0 bases, in that order; junction bases with no gene match: 3. Germline lookup yields CDR1 SGDLS and CDR2 YYNGEE. The CDR3 protein is CASSHLAGANTGELFF. The CDR3 DNA is TGTGCCAGCAGCCATCTAGCGGGGGCGAACACCGGGGAGCTGTTTTTT.

The rearrangement joins TRBV11-2 to TRBJ2-7; 8 bases align to TRBD1. Germline CDR1 is SGHAT and CDR2 is FQNNGV. V lost 5 bases and J lost 3; bases outside the gene matches: 6. The CDR3 loop spans 14 amino acids. The CDR3 DNA follows: TGTGCCAGCAGCCACGGAACAGGGGGCTACGAGCAGTACTTC. Translated, it gives CASSHGTGGYEQYF.

The chain recombines TRBV12-2 with TRBJ2-3; the listed D gene, TRBD2, was not tested against the DNA. TRBV12-2 is described as a pseudogene. This CDR3 region has 19 residues. CDR3 DNA sequence: TGTGCAAGTCGCTTGCCCAATGGGGGGGTCGAGTGGGCCACAGATACGCAGTATTTT. Its translation is CASRLPNGGVEWATDTQYF.

DNA of the CDR3: TGTGCCAGCAACCCGACAGGGGGCGCGGCAGATACGCAGTATTTT. It yields the protein CASNPTGGAADTQYF. The rearrangement links TRBV6-5 to TRBJ2-3; the match to TRBD1 covers 10 bases. The V segment lost 7 bases and the J segment 4 bases; nucleotides outside the gene matches: 8. This CDR3 region has 15 residues. Germline CDR1 MNHEY, CDR2 SVGAGI.

In its sample, this clone was seen a few times. The V call is TRBV7-6, the J call TRBJ2-7, with D unresolved. The length of the CDR3 is 16 residues. CDR1 SGHVS and CDR2 FNYEAQ come from the germline V gene. Trimming took 5 bases from V and 0 from J, leaving 17 bases between them. For the CDR3, the DNA is TGTGCCAGCAGCCGTGCCCCACAGTCATCCTCCTACGAGCAGTACTTC. Its protein is CASSRAPQSSSYEQYF.

This chain uses TRBV30 with TRBJ1-5; 7 nucleotides line up with TRBD1. The junction had 8 bases not matched to a gene; V was cut back by 0 bases and J by 9 bases. Germline V gene sequence: CDR1 GTSNPN, CDR2 SVGIG (reference sequence). This CDR3 is 14 amino acids long. In DNA form, the CDR3 reads TGTGCCTGGAGTGTTACAGGGGAGGTTTGGCCCCAGCATTTT. This sequence encodes CAWSVTGEVWPQHF.

The chain is built from TRBV15 and TRBJ2-1; 13 nucleotides agree with TRBD2. This CDR3 comprises 16 residues. The ends lost 3 bases at V and 7 bases at J; junction bases unmatched: 6. Germline-derived CDR1 and CDR2 are LNHNV and YYDKDF (reference sequence). The DNA of the CDR3 is TGTGCCACCAGCAGCCGGGGACTAGCGGGGCCGAATGAGCAGTTCTTC. It encodes CATSSRGLAGPNEQFF.

The genes are TRBV7-8 and TRBJ1-3, with 8 bases fitting TRBD1. The CDR3 runs to 17 residues. The trim removed 1 base at V and 4 bases at J, leaving 9 bases unmatched. Germline CDR1 is SGHVS and CDR2 is FQNEAQ. The CDR3 protein is CASSLGSAGGGGNTIYF. The CDR3, as DNA: TGTGCCAGCAGCTTAGGAAGCGCAGGGGGCGGGGGAAACACCATATATTTT.

This clone has just one count. Here the CDR3 reads CASSYSIGLSAVGYTF. The CDR3 DNA follows: TGTGCCAGCAGTTACTCGATTGGCCTCTCTGCGGTTGGCTACACCTTC. V gene TRBV6-5 combines with J gene TRBJ1-2; D uncertain. CDR3 length equals 16 residues. V was shortened by 0 bases and J by 7 bases, with 18 bases between the two germline ends. Germline V lookup: CDR1 MNHEY, CDR2 SVGAGI.

The rearrangement joins TRBV4-3 to TRBJ2-7, with 9 positions matching TRBD1. V lost 3 bases and J lost 3; bases outside the gene matches: 9. Germline V gives CDR1 LGHNA, CDR2 YSLEER. This CDR3 contains 16 residues. Written as DNA, the CDR3 is TGCGCCAGCAGCCAGACCCGGACAGGGGTTTTCTACGAGCAGTACTTC. This codes for CASSQTRTGVFYEQYF.